What follows are 29 T cell receptor beta chains derived from one specimen sequenced in a study of cytomegalovirus exposure and HLA in healthy donors. This PCR relied on a set of 60 Vbeta primers and 13 Jbeta primers. TCRdb's table, derived via immunoSEQ multiplex PCR, lists solely in-frame clones and lacks some. Of 95,000 to 110,000 clones in the sample, 76% were seen once. What was sequenced was PBMCs. Receptors were obtained from a woman aged 18-29 years in good health and CMV-seropositive.

The chain is built from TRBV29-1 and TRBJ2-5, with 7 positions matching TRBD1. The V segment lost 6 bases and the J segment 11 bases; nucleotides outside the gene matches: 12. Germline loops: CDR1 SQVTM, CDR2 ANQGSEA. CDR3 length: 12 residues. The CDR3 region is CSVSGTDTLQYF. The CDR3, as DNA: TGCAGCGTGTCCGGGACAGATACCTTGCAGTACTTC.

The chain recombines TRBV19 with TRBJ1-5; D is unclear. The CDR3 contains 14 residues. Trimming left V 1 base short and J 3 bases short, with 7 bases between. CDR1 is LNHDA and CDR2 is SQIVND in the germline V gene (reference sequence). CDR3 in amino acids: CASSIGRFNQPQHF. In nucleotides, the CDR3 is TGTGCCAGTAGTATAGGCAGATTCAATCAGCCCCAGCATTTT. Based on the CDR3 plus reference TRBV19 and TRBJ1-5, the full variable domain is DGGITQSPKYLFRKEGQNVTLSCEQNLNHDAMYWYRQDPGQGLRLIYYSQIVNDFQKGDIAEGYSVSREKKESFPLTVTSAQKNPTAFYLCASSIGRFNQPQHFGDGTRLSIL.

As for this clone: Within the sample, other DNA sequences also encode this same CDR3. The J gene is TRBJ2-1, the V gene TRBV5-1; 15 nucleotides line up with TRBD2. Germline CDR1 is SGHRS and CDR2 is YFSETQ. CDR3 size: 23 residues. The J segment lost 5 bases and the V segment lost 8 bases, leaving 29 bases of the junction unmatched. The CDR3 nucleotides are TGCGCCAGATCGCTGGGACTAGCGGGAGGTCCCGTATTGGGGCCCCTCCCCCACAATGAGCAGTTCTTC. Protein: CARSLGLAGGPVLGPLPHNEQFF.

The chain recombines TRBV14 with TRBJ1-3; tentative D call: TRBD1 (6 bases). This CDR3 spans 16 amino acids. The ends were cut back, 4 bases at V and 4 bases at J, with 17 bases in the middle. The V gene's germline CDR1 is SGHDN and CDR2 FVKESK. The chain's CDR3 is CASSRDPGHRGNTIYF. The CDR3, as DNA: TGTGCCAGCAGCCGCGATCCGGGACATCGAGGAAACACCATATATTTT.

This clone was picked up one time. The rearrangement joins TRBV9 to TRBJ1-1, with unresolved D. The germline V and J ends were trimmed by 2 bases and 1 base, with 9 bases remaining between them. The germline CDR1 and CDR2 sequences are SGDLS and YYNGEE. There are 14 residues in the CDR3. Written as DNA, the CDR3 is TGTGCCAGCAGCGTGAAGGAGGGGAACACTGAAGCTTTCTTT. Its protein product is CASSVKEGNTEAFF.

The chain has TRBV27 and TRBJ1-5; weak D call: TRBD1 (6 bases). Trimming removed 8 bases from V and 6 bases from J, with 17 bases in between. This CDR3 is built from 14 residues. From germline, CDR1 is MNHEY and CDR2 SMNVEV (reference sequence). In nucleotides, the CDR3 is TGTGCCAGCTCGCGCGACAGGTCTCTTCAGCCCCAGCATTTT. Protein product: CASSRDRSLQPQHF.

The J gene is TRBJ1-6, the V gene TRBV5-1; 8 bases line up with TRBD1. Germline lookup yields CDR1 SGHRS and CDR2 YFSETQ. The ends lost 5 bases at V and 9 bases at J; junction bases unmatched: 10. CDR3 length equals 15 residues. The CDR3 loop is CASSLGGQGGSPLHF. CDR3 sequence (DNA): TGCGCCAGCAGTCTGGGAGGACAGGGTGGTTCACCCCTCCACTTT. The whole variable domain, remainder taken from reference TRBV5-1 and TRBJ1-6, is KAGVTQTPRYLIKTRGQQVTLSCSPISGHRSVSWYQQTPGQGLQFLFEYFSETQRNKGNFPGRFSGRQFSNSRSEMNVSTLELGDSALYLCASSLGGQGGSPLHFGNGTRLTVT.

This clone was observed once. The V and J genes are TRBV7-3 and TRBJ1-2; 11 bases align to TRBD1. Germline V lookup: CDR1 SGHTA, CDR2 FQGTGA. J was trimmed by 7 bases and V by 4 bases; bases with no gene match: 2. This CDR3 is 13 amino acids long. The CDR3 is CASSSGQGGGYTF. The CDR3 DNA sequence: TGTGCCAGCAGCTCGGGACAGGGGGGTGGCTACACCTTC.

This clone was found a few times. The V and J genes are TRBV28 and TRBJ1-4; D is uncertain. This CDR3 is built from 14 residues. Germline lookup yields CDR1 MDHEN and CDR2 SYDVKM. The V end lost 2 bases, the J end lost 2 bases, and 6 bases lay between the germline ends. CDR3 nucleotides: TGTGCCAGCAGTTTACTAGTTACTAATGAAAAACTGTTTTTT. As protein: CASSLLVTNEKLFF.

The DNA for the CDR3 is TGCGCCAGCAGCTCGAGCCCGCGGGGGGCAATCTACAATGAGCAGTTCTTC. Encoded protein: CASSSSPRGAIYNEQFF. The chain links TRBV5-1 to TRBJ2-1; 8 bases map to TRBD2. J was trimmed by 3 bases and V by 3 bases; bases with no gene match: 11. The CDR3 extends over 17 amino acids. Germline V CDR1 and CDR2: SGHRS, YFSETQ.

This clone has only one observation. CDR3 region: CASSLGTGGFYEQYF. The CDR3 coding sequence is TGTGCCAGCAGTTTAGGGACAGGGGGTTTTTACGAGCAGTACTTC. The chain carries TRBV28 and TRBJ2-7, with 11 nucleotides matching TRBD1. CDR1 is MDHEN and CDR2 is SYDVKM in the germline V gene. V was clipped by 2 bases and J by 4 bases; unmatched bases: 4. CDR3 length: 15 residues.

The chain is built from TRBV6-1 and TRBJ2-5, with 8 bases fitting TRBD2. The end of the DNA is better explained by TRBJ2-7, so the J call may be wrong. In germline, CDR1 is MNHNS, CDR2 SASEGT. This CDR3 has 14 amino acids. CDR3 sequence reads: CASSVSGEPYEQYF. The CDR3 DNA is TGTGCCAGCAGTGTTAGCGGGGAGCCCTACGAGCAGTACTTC.

The CDR3 DNA reads as TGTGCCAGCCACAGGGGGCCCTCCACTAATGAAAAACTGTTTTTT. Its protein is CASHRGPSTNEKLFF. The chain couples TRBV6-1 to TRBJ1-4; TRBD1 aligns across 9 bases. The J segment lost 2 bases and the V segment lost 8 bases, leaving 6 bases of the junction unmatched. From germline, CDR1 is MNHNS and CDR2 SASEGT. The CDR3 sequence is 15 residues long.

The rearrangement uses TRBV9 and TRBJ2-1, with D possibly TRBD1 on 6 matching bases. Germline V gene data show CDR1 as SGDLS and CDR2 as YYNGEE. The CDR3 is 16 amino acids. Trimming took off 4 bases at V and 2 bases at J, with 16 bases between the two ends. The CDR3 here is CASSRGQTKTYNEQFF. The CDR3 coding sequence is TGTGCCAGCAGCAGAGGACAGACAAAAACCTACAATGAGCAGTTCTTC.

This clone was detected a few times. The chain combines TRBV5-1 with TRBJ2-3; TRBD1 might be the D (5 bases). Germline CDR1 reads SGHRS; CDR2 reads YFSETQ. Trimming stripped 0 bases from V and 5 bases from J, with 7 bases between. This CDR3 has 13 residues. The CDR3 nucleotides read TGCGCCAGCAGCTTGGGACAGAAAGATACGCAGTATTTT. The encoded protein is CASSLGQKDTQYF. Complete variable domain (other parts from reference TRBV5-1 and TRBJ2-3): KAGVTQTPRYLIKTRGQQVTLSCSPISGHRSVSWYQQTPGQGLQFLFEYFSETQRNKGNFPGRFSGRQFSNSRSEMNVSTLELGDSALYLCASSLGQKDTQYFGPGTRLTVL.

J is TRBJ1-3 and V is TRBV9; tentatively, D is TRBD1 (6 bases). CDR1 and CDR2 (germline): SGDLS, YYNGEE. Trimming removed 3 bases from V and 0 bases from J, with 13 bases in between. This CDR3 comprises 16 residues. CDR3 in amino acids: CASSAPARGSGNTIYF. In DNA form, the CDR3 reads TGTGCCAGCAGCGCCCCGGCCAGGGGCTCTGGAAACACCATATATTTT. The variable domain in full, with the rest retrieved from reference TRBV9 and TRBJ1-3, is DSGVTQTPKHLITATGQRVTLRCSPRSGDLSVYWYQQSLDQGLQFLIQYYNGEERAKGNILERFSAQQFPDLHSELNLSSLELGDSALYFCASSAPARGSGNTIYFGEGSWLTVV.

The rearrangement joins TRBV5-1 to TRBJ2-5, with D possibly being TRBD1 (6 bases). The CDR3 has 15 amino acids. V was trimmed by 0 bases and J by 0 bases, leaving 9 bases between them. Germline CDR1 and CDR2: SGHRS and YFSETQ. CDR3 loop: CASSLAGTNQETQYF. DNA for the CDR3: TGCGCCAGCAGCTTGGCGGGGACAAACCAAGAGACCCAGTACTTC.

The rearrangement joins TRBV5-1 to TRBJ2-2, with 8 positions matching TRBD1. After removal of 0 bases from V and 7 bases from J, the junction contained 2 bases not matched to a gene. Germline CDR1 and CDR2: SGHRS and YFSETQ. CDR3 length: 14 amino acids. CDR3 nucleotide sequence: TGCGCCAGCAGCTTGGCAGGGGGCGACGGGGAGCTGTTTTTT. It is translated as CASSLAGGDGELFF.

This clone was seen only once. This chain joins TRBV7-9 and TRBJ1-5, with D maybe TRBD1 (6 bases). Germline V CDR1 and CDR2: SEHNR, FQNEAQ (reference sequence). The V end was cut by 5 bases, the J end by 5 bases, with 22 bases between. The CDR3 spans 17 residues. The CDR3 sequence: CASSSAAGGGRDQPQHF. The CDR3 coding sequence is TGTGCCAGCAGCAGCGCGGCCGGGGGGGGGCGGGATCAGCCCCAGCATTTT.

V gene TRBV7-9 combines with J gene TRBJ1-3; unclear D gene. Between the trimmed V and J ends, which lost 2 bases and 4 bases, there was a span of 12 bases. Germline lookup yields CDR1 SEHNR and CDR2 FQNEAQ (reference sequence). This CDR3 has 15 amino acids. The CDR3 sequence: CASSLSTPSGNTIYF. In DNA, the CDR3 is TGTGCCAGCAGCTTATCGACTCCATCAGGAAACACCATATATTTT.

This sequence joins TRBV18 and TRBJ1-2; 11 nucleotides match TRBD1. CDR1 is KGHSH, CDR2 LQKENI, per germline. V shed 1 base and J 0 bases; nucleotides not matched to a gene: 4. The CDR3 contains 17 residues. CDR3 amino acids: CASSPRTGGASNYGYTF. The CDR3 nucleotides are TGTGCCAGCTCACCACGGACAGGGGGCGCTTCTAACTATGGCTACACCTTC.

CDR3 protein: CASSLYRGDGYTF. As DNA, the CDR3 is TGTGCCAGCAGCCTTTACAGGGGAGATGGCTACACCTTC. The chain uses TRBV2 and TRBJ1-2; 7 bases fit TRBD1. From germline, CDR1 is SNHLY and CDR2 FYNNEI. The CDR3 contains 13 residues. V lost 6 bases and J lost 6; bases outside the gene matches: 7.

This clone came up a few times. The chain employs TRBV27 and TRBJ2-7; maybe TRBD1 (6 bases). The CDR3 runs to 14 residues. Deletions cut 2 bases from V and 3 bases from J, with 11 bases between. Germline V gene sequence: CDR1 MNHEY, CDR2 SMNVEV (reference sequence). DNA of the CDR3: TGTGCCAGCAGTTTAAACTCGGACAGCTACGAGCAGTACTTC. It codes for CASSLNSDSYEQYF.

V gene TRBV5-8 combines with J gene TRBJ1-1; D is uncertain. This CDR3 has 14 amino acids. CDR1 SGHTS and CDR2 YDEGEE come from the germline V gene. Trimming stripped 2 bases from V and 10 bases from J, with 18 bases between. CDR3: CASSLGSGWERAFF. The DNA for the CDR3 is TGTGCCAGCAGCTTAGGGTCCGGGTGGGAGCGAGCTTTCTTT.

The chain is built from TRBV5-1 and TRBJ2-5; 7 positions agree with TRBD2. Germline V gene sequence: CDR1 SGHRS, CDR2 YFSETQ. The CDR3 spans 16 residues. V trimming: 0 bases; J trimming: 5 bases; junction bases outside the gene matches: 10. CDR3 residues: CASSLEPSGSGETQYF. The CDR3 region has the DNA TGCGCCAGCAGCTTGGAACCTAGCGGCAGTGGGGAGACCCAGTACTTC.

The CDR3 loop is CASSYSGGRNEQYF. CDR3 coding DNA: TGTGCCAGCAGTTACTCGGGAGGGAGGAACGAGCAGTACTTC. This chain joins TRBV6-6 and TRBJ2-7, with 7 bases fitting TRBD2. J was trimmed by 5 bases and V by 0 bases; bases with no gene match: 4. Looked up from germline, CDR1 is MNHNY and CDR2 is SVGAGI (reference sequence). This CDR3 spans 14 amino acids.

This clone was picked up a small number of times. The chain joins TRBV5-1 to TRBJ2-5, with TRBD2 identical over 13 bases. The CDR3 has 18 amino acids. CDR1 SGHRS and CDR2 YFSETQ come from the germline V gene. Trimming at V came to 3 bases and at J to 5 bases, leaving 13 bases not matched to a gene. The DNA for the CDR3 is TGCGCCAGCAGCTCCGGACTAGCGGGGGTCCTCAGGTCGGAGACCCAGTACTTC. Its protein product is CASSSGLAGVLRSETQYF.

Worth noting for this clone: The sample holds other DNA sequences that translate to the same CDR3. The chain couples TRBV19 to TRBJ2-1; D gene unclear. Germline CDR1 and CDR2: LNHDA and SQIVND (reference sequence). V lost 1 base, J lost 3 bases, and 4 bases lay in between. This CDR3 spans 13 amino acids. CDR3 loop: CASSIGSYNEQFF. The CDR3 bases are TGTGCCAGTAGTATAGGGAGCTACAATGAGCAGTTCTTC.

Points on this clone: In the same sample, other DNA sequences code for this CDR3. This chain links TRBV2 with TRBJ2-7, with a weak D call TRBD1 (5 bases). Trimming took off 8 bases at V and 3 bases at J, with 11 bases between the two ends. Germline assignment: CDR1 SNHLY and CDR2 FYNNEI. The CDR3 has 12 residues. CDR3 sequence (DNA): TGTGCCAGCGAAGGCCAGGGCTACGAGCAGTACTTC. Translating it yields CASEGQGYEQYF.